The following is a TCR beta chain sequence with its context. This record belongs to a study of blood T cells in healthy people across ages. Then a second PCR, running about 6 to 11 cycles, was carried out with a sample-barcoded 5' primer and a J-beta primer mix. Each CDR3 protein gets one entry after TCRdb re-called the 5' RACE reads with MiXCR. Seen here are 1.4 million or so distinct CDR3 sequences, 40% to 45% observed once, and the top ten hold approximately 4%. Germline CDR1 is LGHDT and CDR2 is YNNKEL (reference sequence). V was clipped by 4 bases and J by 3 bases, with 16 bases between them. The CDR3 runs 15 residues.

The clonotype was recovered from a woman younger than 35 in good health. The V call is TRBV3-1, the J call TRBJ2-7, with D uncertain. The source material was blood. CDR3 in amino acids: CASSPRGQERYEQYF. Written as DNA, the CDR3 is TGTGCCAGCAGCCCCCGAGGTCAGGAACGCTACGAGCAGTACTTC.